The clone carrying this T cell receptor beta chain was seen at least ten times. Its antigen remains unknown. Germline V gives CDR1 SGHRS, CDR2 YFSETQ. The CDR3 is 15 residues long. Trimming at V came to 0 bases and at J to 2 bases, leaving 4 bases not matched to a gene. This specimen comes from a study of spatial heterogeneity in lung cancer. Time point specified: sample taken at primary tumor resection. Frozen PBMC, nontumor lung or tumor provided whole RNA, which was sequenced unsorted. Whole-study findings and limits: For expanded intratumoral alpha and beta TCRs, counts tracked tumor mutation counts.

From the 5' RACE reads, TCRdb called clonotypes with MiXCR, one entry per CDR3 protein. The table has roughly 12,000 distinct CDR3 sequences, 6% to 7% seen once. This material consisted of lung tumor tissue, taken at surgery. The chain carries TRBV5-1 and TRBJ2-5, with 7 nucleotides matching TRBD1. The sequence came from a female donor with early-stage non-small cell lung cancer. For the CDR3, the DNA is TGCGCCAGCAGCTTGGGGACAGGAGTGCAAGAGACCCAGTACTTC. Translation gives CASSLGTGVQETQYF.